These 9 T cell receptor beta chains were sequenced from one sample in a study of blood T cell repertoires in COVID-19. The method was immunoSEQ multiplex PCR; TCRdb's version includes in-frame clones alone and lacks a portion of them. The table records about 140,000 clones, about nine tenths of them present only once. The sample taken for sequencing was peripheral blood. The receptors were gathered from an elderly woman with acute or convalescent COVID-19.

The chain recombines TRBV18 with TRBJ1-4; D call uncertain. The V end was cut by 1 base, the J end by 6 bases, with 6 bases between. CDR3 length equals 13 residues. Germline values: CDR1 KGHSH, CDR2 LQKENI. CDR3 nucleotides: TGTGCCAGCTCACCACAGCAATATGAAAAACTGTTTTTT. Translating gives CASSPQQYEKLFF.

The chain links TRBV11-2 to TRBJ2-1, with TRBD1 matching over 9 bases. After removal of 3 bases from V and 7 bases from J, the junction contained 13 bases not matched to a gene. The CDR3 has 17 amino acids. Germline V lookup: CDR1 SGHAT, CDR2 FQNNGV. CDR3 region: CASSFFPGQGYQNEQFF. CDR3 sequence (DNA): TGTGCCAGCAGCTTTTTTCCGGGACAGGGTTATCAAAATGAGCAGTTCTTC.

J is TRBJ2-7 and V is TRBV10-1; 10 positions agree with TRBD1. Germline V gene lookup returns CDR1 WNHNN and CDR2 SYGVQD (reference sequence). CDR3 size: 15 residues. V shed 2 bases and J 3 bases; nucleotides not matched to a gene: 4. For the CDR3, the DNA is TGCGCCAGCAGTGAGCGACAGGGGGCCTACTACGAGCAGTACTTC. Translating gives CASSERQGAYYEQYF.

The chain joins TRBV29-1 to TRBJ2-2; TRBD2 agrees at 12 bases. The CDR3 contains 16 residues. Trimming cost V 6 bases and J 4 bases; bases outside gene matches: 9. Germline assignment: CDR1 SQVTM and CDR2 ANQGSEA. In DNA, the CDR3 is TGCAGCGTCGTAACTAGCGGGGGGCAGTCCACCGGGGAGCTGTTTTTT. This gives the protein CSVVTSGGQSTGELFF.

This CDR3 reads CASSLDLVGGSGYTF. The CDR3 DNA sequence: TGCGCCAGCAGCTTGGACTTAGTAGGGGGATCTGGCTACACCTTC. The chain carries TRBV5-1 and TRBJ1-2, with D possibly TRBD1 on 6 matching bases. V was cut by 0 bases and J by 7 bases, with 16 bases left in between. The CDR3 runs to 15 residues. The germline V gene encodes CDR1 SGHRS and CDR2 YFSETQ.

The chain carries TRBV2 and TRBJ2-7, with D possibly being TRBD1 (7 bases). V was clipped by 6 bases and J by 2 bases, with 14 bases between them. Germline lookup yields CDR1 SNHLY and CDR2 FYNNEI. The CDR3 totals 14 residues. In DNA form, the CDR3 reads TGTGCCAGCAGGGGGAGGACAGGACCCTACGAGCAGTACTTC. It encodes CASRGRTGPYEQYF.

This chain uses TRBV6-4 with TRBJ2-1; 8 bases agree with TRBD1. V lost 6 bases to trimming and J lost 8 bases; unmatched junction nucleotides: 12. In germline, CDR1 is MRHNA, CDR2 SNTAGT. The CDR3 length is 15 residues. The CDR3 region is CASSPTGGAADEQFF. Written as DNA, the CDR3 is TGTGCCAGCAGCCCCACAGGGGGTGCCGCAGATGAGCAGTTCTTC.

The rearrangement joins TRBV5-1 to TRBJ1-3, with D hard to call. The CDR3 spans 16 residues. Germline V lookup: CDR1 SGHRS, CDR2 YFSETQ. V lost 2 bases, J lost 2 bases, and 14 bases lay in between. The CDR3 DNA sequence: TGCGCCAGCAGCTTAAGCTACGGGGTCACTGGAAACACCATATATTTT. It translates to CASSLSYGVTGNTIYF.

As concerns this clone: Distinct nucleotide sequences in the sample also encode this CDR3. V and J are TRBV3-1 (or the pseudogene TRBV3-2) and TRBJ2-5; TRBD2 agrees at 9 bases. CDR3 length: 15 amino acids. Germline trimming cut 1 base from V and 2 bases from J; bases unmatched to any gene: 2. Germline loops: CDR1 LGHDT, CDR2 YNNKEL (reference sequence). The CDR3 coding sequence is TGTGCCAGCAGCCAAGCAGCGGGGGGACAAGAGACCCAGTACTTC. This codes for CASSQAAGGQETQYF.